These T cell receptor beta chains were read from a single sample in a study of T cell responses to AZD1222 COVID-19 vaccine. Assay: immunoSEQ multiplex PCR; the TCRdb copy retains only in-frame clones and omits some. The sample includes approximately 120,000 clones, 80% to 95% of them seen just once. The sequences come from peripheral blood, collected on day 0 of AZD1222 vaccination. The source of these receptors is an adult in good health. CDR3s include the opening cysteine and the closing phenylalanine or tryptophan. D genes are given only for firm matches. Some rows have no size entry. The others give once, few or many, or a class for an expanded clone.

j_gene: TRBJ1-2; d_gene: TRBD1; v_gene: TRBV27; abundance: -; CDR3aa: CASSVIGTGTNYGYTF; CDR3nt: TGTGCCAGCAGTGTAATAGGGACAGGGACTAACTATGGCTACACCTTC
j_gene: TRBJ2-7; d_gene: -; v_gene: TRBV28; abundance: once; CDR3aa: CASSLVQGKYEQYF; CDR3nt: TGTGCCAGCAGTTTAGTCCAGGGGAAGTACGAGCAGTACTTC
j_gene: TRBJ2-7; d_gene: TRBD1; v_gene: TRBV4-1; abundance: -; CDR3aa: CASSPSGTGAYEQYF; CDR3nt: TGCGCCAGCAGCCCCTCCGGGACAGGGGCCTACGAGCAGTACTTC
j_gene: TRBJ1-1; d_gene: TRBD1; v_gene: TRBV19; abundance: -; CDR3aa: CASTPVGTGRTEAFF; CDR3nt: TGTGCCAGTACCCCCGTGGGGACAGGGCGAACTGAAGCTTTCTTT
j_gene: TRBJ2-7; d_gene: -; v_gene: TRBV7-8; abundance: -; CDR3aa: CASSLGGREQYF; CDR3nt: TGTGCCAGCAGCCTAGGGGGGAGGGAGCAGTACTTC
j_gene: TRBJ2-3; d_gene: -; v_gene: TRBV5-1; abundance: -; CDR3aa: CASMGVGAGDTQYF; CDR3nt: TGCGCCAGCATGGGGGTAGGGGCAGGAGATACGCAGTATTTT
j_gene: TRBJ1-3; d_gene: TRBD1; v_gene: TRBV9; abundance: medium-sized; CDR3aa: CASSGWTGATGNTIYF; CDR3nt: TGTGCCAGCAGCGGGTGGACAGGGGCGACTGGAAACACCATATATTTT
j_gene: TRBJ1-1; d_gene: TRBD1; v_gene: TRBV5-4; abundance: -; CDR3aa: CASSLRGLQGAGTEAFF; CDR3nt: TGTGCCAGCAGCTTGCGGGGGTTACAGGGGGCCGGAACTGAAGCTTTCTTT
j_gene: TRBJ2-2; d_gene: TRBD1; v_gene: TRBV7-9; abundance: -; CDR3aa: CASSFHRTGTAGELFF; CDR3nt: TGTGCCAGCAGCTTCCATCGGACAGGGACGGCCGGGGAGCTGTTTTTT
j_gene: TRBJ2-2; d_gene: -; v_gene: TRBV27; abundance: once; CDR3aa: CASSRTDLTNTGELFF; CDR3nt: TGTGCCAGCAGCCGGACCGATCTCACGAACACCGGGGAGCTGTTTTTT
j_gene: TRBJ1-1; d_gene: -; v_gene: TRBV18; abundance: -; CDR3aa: CASSPIESTEVELF; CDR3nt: TGTGCCAGCTCACCAATAGAGTCAACGGAAGTGGAATTATTT
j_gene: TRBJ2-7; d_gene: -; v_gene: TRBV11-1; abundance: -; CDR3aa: CASSRKPGLGLYEQYF; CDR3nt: TGTGCCAGCAGCCGTAAACCGGGACTGGGTTTATACGAGCAGTACTTC
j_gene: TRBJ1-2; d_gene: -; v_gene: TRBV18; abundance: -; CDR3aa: CASSPGTPYGYTF; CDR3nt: TGTGCCAGCTCCCCCGGGACACCCTATGGCTACACCTTC
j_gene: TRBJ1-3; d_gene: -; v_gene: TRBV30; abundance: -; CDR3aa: CAWRSSSGNTIYF; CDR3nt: TGTGCCTGGAGGTCGAGCTCTGGAAACACCATATATTTT
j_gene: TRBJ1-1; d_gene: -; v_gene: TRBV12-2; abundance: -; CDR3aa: CASRLVCPNTEAFF; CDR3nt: TGTGCAAGTCGCTTAGTATGCCCTAACACTGAAGCTTTCTTT
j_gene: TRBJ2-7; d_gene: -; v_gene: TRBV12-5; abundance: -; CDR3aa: CASGSGHPYEQYF; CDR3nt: TGTGCTAGTGGTTCCGGACACCCCTACGAGCAGTACTTC
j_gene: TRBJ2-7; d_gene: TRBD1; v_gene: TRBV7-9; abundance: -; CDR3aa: CASSPGQGEPYEQYF; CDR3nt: TGTGCCAGCAGCCCCGGACAGGGGGAACCCTACGAGCAGTACTTC
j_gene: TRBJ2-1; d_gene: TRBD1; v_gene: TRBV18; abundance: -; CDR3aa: CASSQTGQEQFF; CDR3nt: TGTGCCAGCTCACAAACGGGACAGGAGCAGTTCTTC
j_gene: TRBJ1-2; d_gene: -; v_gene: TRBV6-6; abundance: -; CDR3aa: CASRGGNYGYTF; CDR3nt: TGTGCCAGCAGAGGGGGGAACTATGGCTACACCTTC
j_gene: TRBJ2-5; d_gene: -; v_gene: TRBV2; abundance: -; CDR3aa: CASSEALGSQETQYF; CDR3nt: TGTGCCAGCAGTGAAGCGCTTGGCAGCCAAGAGACCCAGTACTTC
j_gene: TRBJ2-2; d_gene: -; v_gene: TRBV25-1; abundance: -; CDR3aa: CASSVGAGELFF; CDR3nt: TGTGCCAGCAGTGTAGGGGCCGGGGAGCTGTTTTTT
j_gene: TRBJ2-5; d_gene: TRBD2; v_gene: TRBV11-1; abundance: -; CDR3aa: CASSRSPGLAWETQYF; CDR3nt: TGTGCCAGCAGCAGGTCGCCGGGACTAGCGTGGGAGACCCAGTACTTC
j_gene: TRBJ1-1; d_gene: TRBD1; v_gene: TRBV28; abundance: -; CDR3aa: CASSGDRGRNDDTEAFF; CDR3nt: TGTGCCAGCAGTGGGGACAGGGGGCGTAATGATGACACTGAAGCTTTCTTT
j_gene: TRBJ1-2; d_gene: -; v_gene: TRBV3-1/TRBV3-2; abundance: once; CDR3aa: CASSQEQSLGYTF; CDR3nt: TGTGCCAGCAGCCAAGAACAGTCCCTTGGCTACACCTTC
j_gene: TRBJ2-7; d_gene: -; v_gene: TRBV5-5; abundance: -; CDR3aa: CASSLVQAEQYF; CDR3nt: TGTGCCAGCAGCTTGGTACAAGCCGAGCAGTACTTC
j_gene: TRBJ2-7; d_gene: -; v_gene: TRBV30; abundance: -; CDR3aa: CAWKGDPYYEQYF; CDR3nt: TGTGCCTGGAAGGGGGACCCTTACTACGAGCAGTACTTC
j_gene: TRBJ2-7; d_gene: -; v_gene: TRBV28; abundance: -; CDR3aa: CASYPTVGDGHSYEQYF; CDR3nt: TGTGCCAGCTATCCTACCGTGGGGGACGGTCACTCCTACGAGCAGTACTTC
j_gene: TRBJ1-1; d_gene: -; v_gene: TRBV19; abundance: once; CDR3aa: CASKGGQAFF; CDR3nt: TGTGCCAGTAAGGGTGGTCAAGCTTTCTTT
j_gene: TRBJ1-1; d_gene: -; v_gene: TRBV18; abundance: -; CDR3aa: CASSPQGNTEAFF; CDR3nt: TGTGCCAGCTCACCCCAGGGGAACACTGAAGCTTTCTTT
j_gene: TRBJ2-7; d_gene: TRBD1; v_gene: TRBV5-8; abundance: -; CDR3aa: CASSLAGTGGYEQYF; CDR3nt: TGTGCCAGCAGCTTGGCTGGGACAGGGGGGTACGAGCAGTACTTC
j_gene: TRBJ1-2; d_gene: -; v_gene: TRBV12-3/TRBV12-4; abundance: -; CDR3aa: CATDRHQGYGYTF; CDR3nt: TGTGCCACCGACAGGCACCAGGGCTATGGCTACACCTTC
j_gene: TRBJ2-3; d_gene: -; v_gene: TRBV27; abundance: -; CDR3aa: CASSTGDTQYF; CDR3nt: TGTGCCAGCAGTACTGGGGATACGCAGTATTTT
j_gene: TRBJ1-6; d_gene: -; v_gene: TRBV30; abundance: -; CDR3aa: CAWSVDRASPLHF; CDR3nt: TGTGCCTGGAGTGTAGATAGGGCGTCACCCCTCCACTTT